The present T cell receptor (beta chain) was sequenced within a study of blood T cells in healthy people across ages. Study-wide points: Changes seen in expanded clonotypes were possibly confounded by donor CMV status left unknown.

Note on this clonotype: What it recognizes is unknown.

The CDR3 runs 13 residues. Trimming left V 2 bases short and J 5 bases short, with 9 bases between. Combining a sample-barcoded 5' primer with a J-beta primer mix, a second PCR ran for 7 to 11 cycles. From the 5' RACE reads, TCRdb called clonotypes with MiXCR, one entry per CDR3 protein. The profile shows more than 900,000 distinct CDR3 sequences, approximately 25% of them singletons. Separately, the same data were catalogued under a study of T cells of mothers and their children.

The sequence was collected from a girl aged 2-10 years in good health. This chain links TRBV12-3 or TRBV12-4 with TRBJ2-5; no reliable D call. Sequencing used blood. CDR3 DNA sequence: TGTGCCAGCAGTTTAATGACGATCGAGACCCAGTACTTC. Its protein is CASSLMTIETQYF.